This T cell receptor beta chain was captured in a study of beta chain features in type 1 diabetes. Study results and caveats: Patients with Type 1 diabetes showed moderately but significantly shorter TCRB CDR3s in all four CD4+ subsets. TCRB rearrangement may or may not be influenced by HLA type; here this remained unresolved.

Notes on this clone: Antigen: not known.

The whole isolated RNA underwent reverse transcription, so sequencing captured expressed TCRB transcripts. Produced via immunoSEQ multiplex PCR; TCRdb's table is partial and in-frame only. The sample consists of 250,000 or so clones, 20% of them appearing once. Sorting that relied on CD45RO/CCR7/CD25/CD127/CD95/CD27 yielded CD4+ naive, central memory, regulatory and stem cell-like memory cells. Between the trimmed V and J ends, which lost 6 bases and 1 base, there was a span of 15 bases. Germline-derived CDR1 and CDR2 are SQVTM and ANQGSEA. The CDR3 has 14 residues. The chain recombines TRBV29-1 with TRBJ1-1, with no clear D. The sequence came from a woman aged 40 to 50 with type 1 diabetes. The sequenced sample was naive CD4+ T cells from blood. The CDR3 DNA reads TGCAGCGTCGGAGGCGGGTGGGGGAACACTGAAGCTTTCTTT. Its protein product is CSVGGGWGNTEAFF.